The 27 T cell receptor beta chains below were found in one sample sequenced in a study of blood T cell repertoires in COVID-19. The protocol was immunoSEQ multiplex PCR, while the TCRdb copy is restricted to in-frame clones and leaves out a portion. The repertoire has 450,000 to 600,000 clones, 87% of them found once; the top ten carry around 0.64%. Sequences were obtained from PBMCs or T cells enriched from blood (not recorded which). These receptors were obtained from a woman younger than 30 who had recovered from COVID-19.

CDR3 nucleotides: TGTGCCAGCAGCTCATGGACTAGCGGGGGGGCTTACAATGAGCAGTTCTTC. It encodes CASSSWTSGGAYNEQFF. The chain links TRBV11-2 to TRBJ2-1; 15 nucleotides line up with TRBD2. Germline trimming cut 4 bases from V and 4 bases from J; bases unmatched to any gene: 5. CDR1 is SGHAT, CDR2 FQNNGV, per germline. This CDR3 comprises 17 residues.

The chain carries TRBV15 and TRBJ2-7; 8 positions match TRBD2. Trimming took 2 bases from V and 5 from J; bases not matched to a gene: 11. Per the germline V gene, CDR1 is LNHNV and CDR2 is YYDKDF (reference sequence). This CDR3 is built from 16 residues. CDR3 in amino acids: CATSRFPPLAGNEQYF. CDR3 sequence (DNA): TGTGCCACCAGCAGATTTCCCCCTTTAGCGGGGAACGAGCAGTACTTC.

This rearrangement joins TRBV29-1 to TRBJ2-7; D remains unclear. This CDR3 spans 13 amino acids. CDR1 is SQVTM, CDR2 ANQGSEA, per germline. The V end was cut by 2 bases, the J end by 1 base, with 9 bases between. In DNA form, the CDR3 reads TGCAGCGTTGAAAGCGACGGGTCCTACGAGCAGTACTTC. Encoded protein: CSVESDGSYEQYF.

The V and J genes are TRBV7-9 and TRBJ2-5; D gene uncertain. Trimming took off 4 bases at V and 4 bases at J, with 7 bases between the two ends. Germline CDR1 is SEHNR and CDR2 is FQNEAQ (reference sequence). This CDR3 is built from 12 residues. CDR3 in DNA: TGTGCCAGCAGCTATACGGGAGAGACCCAGTACTTC. It yields the protein CASSYTGETQYF.

The V gene is TRBV9, the J gene TRBJ1-1, with D possibly matching TRBD1 (6 bases). Per germline, CDR1 SGDLS and CDR2 YYNGEE. The ends were cut back, 4 bases at V and 2 bases at J, with 15 bases in the middle. This CDR3 has 15 amino acids. CDR3 nucleotide sequence: TGTGCCAGCAGCCCTAGAGGGGGGGCCAACACTGAAGCTTTCTTT. Its translation is CASSPRGGANTEAFF.

The chain uses TRBV5-1 and TRBJ2-1; TRBD1 matches at 11 bases. The J segment lost 7 bases and the V segment lost 5 bases, leaving 8 bases of the junction unmatched. Germline CDR1 is SGHRS and CDR2 is YFSETQ. The CDR3 length is 15 residues. CDR3 loop: CASRPGTGGLNEQFF. CDR3 coding DNA: TGCGCCAGCAGACCCGGGACAGGGGGACTAAATGAGCAGTTCTTC.

The chain employs TRBV2 and TRBJ1-6, with 7 nucleotides matching TRBD1. CDR1 is SNHLY and CDR2 is FYNNEI in the germline V gene. Trimming took 3 bases from V and 9 from J; bases not matched to a gene: 11. The CDR3 totals 16 residues. CDR3 in amino acids: CASSERGRVAGSPLHF. CDR3 sequence (DNA): TGTGCCAGCAGTGAGAGGGGGCGAGTCGCGGGTTCACCCCTCCACTTT.

This CDR3 is CAISVRGGDSETQYF. Written as DNA, the CDR3 is TGTGCCATCAGTGTAAGGGGGGGGGATTCGGAGACCCAGTACTTC. The gene calls are TRBV10-3 and TRBJ2-5; a possible D gene is TRBD2 (7 bases). The CDR3 has 15 amino acids. Between the trimmed V and J ends, which lost 4 bases and 5 bases, there was a span of 17 bases. The germline CDR1 and CDR2 sequences are ENHRY and SYGVKD.

The chain recombines TRBV7-9 with TRBJ2-7, with D tentatively TRBD2 (6 bases). Germline V gene lookup returns CDR1 SEHNR and CDR2 FQNEAQ (reference sequence). This CDR3 is 14 amino acids long. Trimming took 4 bases from V and 2 from J, leaving 12 bases between them. Here the CDR3 reads CASSSPGGTYEQYF. The DNA of the CDR3 is TGTGCCAGCAGCTCACCCGGAGGGACCTACGAGCAGTACTTC.

The chain carries TRBV5-1 and TRBJ2-2; 11 nucleotides match TRBD2. The V segment lost 5 bases and the J segment 6 bases; nucleotides outside the gene matches: 6. Germline CDR1 is SGHRS and CDR2 is YFSETQ. This CDR3 contains 15 residues. CDR3 residues: CASRLGLAGPGELFF. The CDR3 DNA follows: TGCGCCAGCAGGCTTGGACTAGCGGGCCCCGGGGAGCTGTTTTTT.

The rearrangement links TRBV7-6 to TRBJ1-2; D gene unclear. V dropped 2 bases and J dropped 7 bases, with 14 bases sitting between them. The CDR3 sequence is 14 residues long. From germline, CDR1 is SGHVS and CDR2 FNYEAQ. The CDR3 sequence is CASSLLREGSGYTF. CDR3 in DNA: TGTGCCAGCAGCTTATTGAGGGAAGGGTCTGGCTACACCTTC.

The rearrangement links TRBV12-3 or TRBV12-4 to TRBJ1-2; 8 bases are a match to TRBD1. The CDR3 contains 12 residues. J was trimmed by 7 bases and V by 7 bases; bases with no gene match: 5. The CDR3 region is CASTLTGVGYTF. CDR3 DNA sequence: TGTGCCAGCACCCTGACAGGGGTTGGCTACACCTTC.

This clone was found a few times. The V call is TRBV6-5, the J call TRBJ1-4; D is possibly TRBD1 (5 bases). V was cut by 7 bases and J by 12 bases, with 18 bases left in between. From germline, CDR1 is MNHEY and CDR2 SVGAGI. CDR3 length: 13 residues. CDR3 DNA sequence: TGTGCCAGCACCGCCCTCCTTTCAGGGCAACTGTTTTTT. It translates to CASTALLSGQLFF.

J is TRBJ1-4 and V is TRBV7-8; TRBD1 matches 8 bases. The CDR3 consists of 15 residues. The ends lost 5 bases at V and 0 bases at J; junction bases unmatched: 2. Germline CDR1 and CDR2: SGHVS and FQNEAQ. CDR3 residues: CASSVQGATNEKLFF. DNA of the CDR3: TGTGCCAGCAGCGTACAGGGGGCAACTAATGAAAAACTGTTTTTT.

About this clone itself: Other DNA sequences of this sample code for an identical CDR3. The chain couples TRBV27 to TRBJ1-1; maybe TRBD1 (6 bases). The V end lost 3 bases, the J end lost 1 base, and 9 bases lay between the germline ends. Germline loops: CDR1 MNHEY, CDR2 SMNVEV (reference sequence). The CDR3 runs to 14 residues. This chain's CDR3 is CASSLGAPNTEAFF. The DNA of the CDR3 is TGTGCCAGCAGTTTGGGGGCCCCGAACACTGAAGCTTTCTTT.

V gene TRBV2 combines with J gene TRBJ2-7; D is unclear. V was cut by 9 bases and J by 6 bases, with 18 bases left in between. Germline V gene sequence: CDR1 SNHLY, CDR2 FYNNEI. CDR3 length: 13 amino acids. CDR3 residues: CASHLLGDREQYF. The DNA of the CDR3 is TGTGCCAGTCACCTTTTAGGAGACCGCGAGCAGTACTTC.

The chain employs TRBV9 and TRBJ2-3; 7 nucleotides agree with TRBD2. Losses at the gene ends were 0 bases for V and 5 bases for J; bases not matched to a gene: 9. The CDR3 totals 16 residues. CDR1 is SGDLS, CDR2 YYNGEE, per germline. The CDR3 here is CASSVGAGVFGDTQYF. DNA of the CDR3: TGTGCCAGCAGCGTAGGGGCGGGGGTGTTCGGAGATACGCAGTATTTT. The entire variable domain, with the rest obtained from reference TRBV9 and TRBJ2-3, is as follows: DSGVTQTPKHLITATGQRVTLRCSPRSGDLSVYWYQQSLDQGLQFLIQYYNGEERAKGNILERFSAQQFPDLHSELNLSSLELGDSALYFCASSVGAGVFGDTQYFGPGTRLTVL.

The rearrangement links TRBV30 to TRBJ2-5; TRBD2 agrees at 11 bases. The CDR3 has 14 amino acids. Trimming took 4 bases from V and 1 from J; bases not matched to a gene: 2. Germline V gives CDR1 GTSNPN, CDR2 SVGIG (reference sequence). The CDR3 coding sequence is TGTGCCTGGATTAGCGGGGGGGCCCAAGAGACCCAGTACTTC. Its translation: CAWISGGAQETQYF.

This clone was seen a few times. The chain is built from TRBV3-1 (or the pseudogene TRBV3-2) and TRBJ1-4, with a possible D match to TRBD1 (6 bases). The CDR3 covers 18 residues. Trimming pared 0 bases from V and 8 bases from J, leaving 22 bases between. The V gene's germline CDR1 is LGHDT and CDR2 YNNKEL (reference sequence). The CDR3 is CASSQDPLRQDTGEKLFF. As DNA, the CDR3 is TGTGCCAGCAGCCAAGATCCCCTCCGACAGGACACAGGGGAAAAACTGTTTTTT.

The CDR3 sequence is CASSVTSGGDTGELFF. The DNA of the CDR3 is TGTGCCAGCAGCGTAACTAGCGGGGGGGACACCGGGGAGCTGTTTTTT. This chain links TRBV13 with TRBJ2-2, with 13 bases aligning to TRBD2. From germline, CDR1 is PRHDT and CDR2 FYEKMQ (reference sequence). The CDR3 spans 16 residues. With 5 bases clipped from V and 3 bases from J, the junction kept 3 bases outside the gene matches.

As DNA, the CDR3 is TGTGCCAGCAAAGAAATATCCGAGAAGGAGAAAGCTTTCTTT. Its translation: CASKEISEKEKAFF. The chain uses TRBV27 and TRBJ1-1; unclear D gene. Deletions cut 7 bases from V and 9 bases from J, with 21 bases between. CDR3 length: 14 residues. The germline V gene encodes CDR1 MNHEY and CDR2 SMNVEV (reference sequence).

This chain connects TRBV11-2 to TRBJ1-1; TRBD1 agrees at 7 bases. Germline V CDR1 and CDR2: SGHAT, FQNNGV. V shed 1 base, J shed 4 bases, and the junction held 3 bases outside the gene matches. The CDR3 is 14 residues long. CDR3 loop: CASSLGQGSTEAFF. Written as DNA, the CDR3 is TGTGCCAGCAGCTTAGGACAGGGAAGCACTGAAGCTTTCTTT.

This clone was recorded a few times. V and J are TRBV7-8 and TRBJ2-7; no clear D. The CDR3 is 15 amino acids. V lost 5 bases to trimming and J lost 2 bases, with 16 bases between them. Per the germline V gene, CDR1 is SGHVS and CDR2 is FQNEAQ. The CDR3 is CASSRDGAIPYEQYF. DNA for the CDR3: TGTGCCAGCAGCCGAGACGGAGCGATCCCCTACGAGCAGTACTTC.

This chain connects TRBV5-8 to TRBJ1-1; D possibly corresponds to TRBD1 (6 bases). From germline, CDR1 is SGHTS and CDR2 YDEGEE. CDR3 length: 16 amino acids. V gave up 2 bases and J gave up 0 bases, with 14 bases separating them. This CDR3 is CASSFLRTAMNTEAFF. The CDR3 DNA sequence: TGTGCCAGCAGCTTCCTACGGACAGCCATGAACACTGAAGCTTTCTTT.

The chain's CDR3 is CSVGHQGTGRNGYTF. The CDR3 DNA reads TGCAGCGTTGGTCATCAGGGGACAGGGAGAAATGGCTACACCTTC. This rearrangement joins TRBV29-1 to TRBJ1-2; 9 bases match TRBD1. The germline V gene has CDR1 SQVTM and CDR2 ANQGSEA. The CDR3 sequence is 15 residues long. V lost 4 bases to trimming and J lost 6 bases; unmatched junction nucleotides: 12. Combining the CDR3 with reference TRBV29-1 and TRBJ1-2 gives the whole variable domain SAVISQKPSRDICQRGTSLTIQCQVDSQVTMMFWYRQQPGQSLTLIATANQGSEATYESGFVIDKFPISRPNLTFSTLTVSNMSPEDSSIYLCSVGHQGTGRNGYTFGSGTRLTVV.

This sequence joins TRBV6-5 and TRBJ1-2; 9 bases are a match to TRBD1. J gave up 0 bases and V 6 bases, and 5 bases lay outside the gene matches. The CDR3 runs 15 residues. Germline assignment: CDR1 MNHEY and CDR2 SVGAGI. As DNA, the CDR3 is TGTGCCAGCAGACCGGGACAGGGCGCTAACTATGGCTACACCTTC. The encoded protein is CASRPGQGANYGYTF.

The chain employs TRBV30 and TRBJ1-2, with D tentatively TRBD1 (6 bases). Germline V lookup: CDR1 GTSNPN, CDR2 SVGIG (reference sequence). V dropped 2 bases and J dropped 8 bases, with 21 bases sitting between them. This CDR3 has 15 amino acids. The CDR3: CAWSTQPPTGDGYTF. The CDR3, as DNA: TGTGCCTGGAGTACCCAACCCCCGACAGGTGACGGCTACACCTTC.